The 18 T cell receptor beta chains below come from one sample, sequenced in a study of blood T cells in healthy people across ages (dated by TCRdb to between 2014 and 2017). Receptors were amplified or captured by 5' RACE. The sequencer was an Illumina HiSeq 2500. The second PCR ran for about 7 to 11 cycles and used a J-beta primer mix along with a sample-barcoded 5' primer. The raw public data were reprocessed by TCRdb itself: fastp quality trimming at Q25, MiXCR clonotype calling, in-frame beta chains only. Each entry merges the rows of one CDR3 protein and shows their most common DNA and genes. The sample table lists 650,000 to 1,000,000 distinct CDR3 sequences, under 40% of them with a count of one. 10% to 15% of the sample is held by the ten biggest clonotypes. Sequencing was performed on blood. These receptors all stem from a man younger than 30 in good health.

This rearrangement joins TRBV29-1 to TRBJ2-2; either TRBD1 or TRBD2 may supply D (5 bases each). Trimming removed 4 bases from V and 6 bases from J, with 12 bases in between. CDR1 is SQVTM, CDR2 ANQGSEA, per germline. CDR3 length equals 13 residues. The CDR3 here is CSVGGKSPGELFF. In nucleotides, the CDR3 is TGCAGCGTTGGGGGGAAGTCTCCCGGGGAGCTGTTTTTT.

A word on this clonotype: One end of the junction does not line up with germline, which may come from a read error. The chain's CDR3 is CAGSTTQETQYF. CDR3 coding DNA: TGTGCCGGCAGTACTACCCAAGAGACCCAGTACTTC. This chain joins TRBV12-3 or TRBV12-4 and TRBJ2-5; no clear D. This CDR3 contains 12 residues.

This chain uses TRBV20-1 with TRBJ2-5, with 14 bases aligning to TRBD2. V gave up 6 bases and J gave up 0 bases; unmatched junction bases: 6. The CDR3 contains 16 residues. Per the germline V gene, CDR1 is DFQATT and CDR2 is SNEGSKA (reference sequence). In nucleotides, the CDR3 is TGCAGTGCCTCACGACTAGCGGGGGGGTACCAAGAGACCCAGTACTTC. It translates to CSASRLAGGYQETQYF.

The chain combines TRBV5-1 with TRBJ2-2; 12 bases are a match to TRBD1. This CDR3 has 17 amino acids. Germline CDR1 and CDR2: SGHRS and YFSETQ. The V and J ends lost 0 bases and 7 bases, in that order; junction bases with no gene match: 7. CDR3 sequence: CASSLEGTGGEGGELFF. The CDR3 DNA follows: TGCGCCAGCAGCTTGGAGGGGACAGGGGGCGAAGGCGGGGAGCTGTTTTTT.

The chain combines TRBV14 with TRBJ2-5, with D perhaps matching TRBD2 (6 bases). The germline V gene has CDR1 SGHDN and CDR2 FVKESK. V dropped 0 bases and J dropped 5 bases, with 13 bases sitting between them. This CDR3 has 15 residues. The CDR3 DNA is TGTGCCAGCAGCCAAGATCGGAGGGGAAGTGAGACCCAGTACTTC. Protein sequence: CASSQDRRGSETQYF.

The genes are TRBV28 and TRBJ2-4; tentatively, D is TRBD2 (5 bases). V lost 4 bases and J 0 bases, leaving 10 bases between the germline ends. The germline V gene has CDR1 MDHEN and CDR2 SYDVKM. The CDR3 has 15 amino acids. The CDR3 loop is CASSSLGLAKNIQYF. CDR3 DNA: TGTGCCAGCAGTTCCCTAGGACTAGCCAAAAACATTCAGTACTTC.

This clonotype has a handful of counts. This chain links TRBV25-1 with TRBJ2-5, with 11 bases matching TRBD1. Germline CDR1 is MGHDK and CDR2 is SYGVNS. The ends lost 10 bases at V and 11 bases at J; junction bases unmatched: 12. The CDR3 extends over 13 amino acids. The DNA for the CDR3 is TGTGCCACCGGGACAGGGGGAGGCAATGAGCAGTACTTC. This codes for CATGTGGGNEQYF.

A few counts support this clonotype. The genes are TRBV20-1 and TRBJ1-2; tentatively, D is TRBD1 (5 bases). Between the trimmed V and J ends, which lost 3 bases and 6 bases, there was a span of 14 bases. From germline, CDR1 is DFQATT and CDR2 SNEGSKA (reference sequence). The CDR3 is made up of 13 amino acids. In DNA, the CDR3 is TGCAGTGCTAGGCCCCCCGGGACTGATGGCTACACCTTC. Translating it yields CSARPPGTDGYTF.

This chain links TRBV5-1 with TRBJ1-4, with 11 bases that match TRBD1. Germline V gene sequence: CDR1 SGHRS, CDR2 YFSETQ. This CDR3 contains 15 residues. V lost 1 base, J lost 7 bases, and 3 bases stayed unmatched. In nucleotides, the CDR3 is TGCGCCAGCAGCTTGTGGGGACAGGGGGGTGAAAAACTGTTTTTT. This gives the protein CASSLWGQGGEKLFF.

V is TRBV12-3 or TRBV12-4 and J is TRBJ1-1; D not resolved. Trimming cost V 7 bases and J 1 base, with 13 bases left between them. The CDR3 consists of 14 residues. CDR3 amino acids: CASTLGPENTEAFF. CDR3 bases: TGTGCCAGCACCCTGGGCCCGGAGAACACTGAAGCTTTCTTT.

This clonotype has ten or more counts. The V and J genes are TRBV29-1 and TRBJ1-1, with D maybe TRBD1 (5 bases). The V gene lost 7 bases and the J gene lost 6 bases, with 12 bases spanning the gap. Germline CDR1 SQVTM, CDR2 ANQGSEA. This CDR3 contains 11 residues. The CDR3 loop is CSATGTPEAFF. CDR3 coding DNA: TGCAGCGCAACCGGGACCCCTGAAGCTTTCTTT.

Many counts were recorded for this clonotype. The genes are TRBV25-1 and TRBJ2-5; D possibly matches TRBD1 or TRBD2 (6 bases each). V dropped 5 bases and J dropped 0 bases, with 19 bases sitting between them. Germline values: CDR1 MGHDK, CDR2 SYGVNS. The CDR3 is 17 residues long. CDR3 nucleotide sequence: TGTGCCAGCAGTCCCGGAGGGGACACAAGGTACCAAGAGACCCAGTACTTC. Its translation is CASSPGGDTRYQETQYF. Combining the CDR3 with reference TRBV25-1 and TRBJ2-5 gives the whole variable domain EADIYQTPRYLVIGTGKKITLECSQTMGHDKMYWYQQDPGMELHLIHYSYGVNSTEKGDLSSESTVSRIRTEHFPLTLESARPSHTSQYLCASSPGGDTRYQETQYFGPGTRLLVL.

As concerns this clonotype: Its ends do not fully match the called genes, so a read error is possible. The chain joins TRBV18 to TRBJ2-5, with no clear D. Germline V gene data show CDR1 as KGHSH and CDR2 as LQKENI. The CDR3 contains 14 residues. In DNA, the CDR3 is TGTACCAGCCCACCACCGGCCCTCCAAGAGACCCAGTACTTC. Translating gives CTSPPPALQETQYF.

This chain connects TRBV21-1 to TRBJ1-5. TRBV21-1 is classified as a pseudogene. The CDR3 totals 16 residues. Written as DNA, the CDR3 is TGTGCCAGCAGCAAGATAGAATGCCTTTCTAATCAGCCCCAGCATTTT. It yields the protein CASSKIECLSNQPQHF.

The chain joins TRBV4-3 to TRBJ1-2; D may be TRBD1 (6 bases). The ends were cut back, 1 base at V and 8 bases at J, with 14 bases in the middle. Germline CDR1 is LGHNA and CDR2 is YSLEER. There are 14 residues in the CDR3. Here the CDR3 reads CASSQGLGAGGYTF. Here the CDR3 DNA reads TGCGCCAGCAGCCAAGGTTTGGGGGCGGGAGGCTACACCTTC.

The V call is TRBV5-6, the J call TRBJ1-1, with 8 positions matching TRBD1. Germline V CDR1 and CDR2: SGHDT, YYEEEE. This CDR3 is built from 15 residues. The V and J ends lost 4 bases and 1 base, in that order; junction bases with no gene match: 6. The CDR3 sequence: CASSRGGQGNTEAFF. DNA for the CDR3: TGTGCCAGCAGCCGGGGAGGACAGGGGAACACTGAAGCTTTCTTT.

This clonotype came up many times. The chain combines TRBV6-2 or TRBV6-3 with TRBJ2-5; 13 bases line up with TRBD2. The ends lost 0 bases at V and 5 bases at J; junction bases unmatched: 6. The CDR3 loop spans 17 amino acids. The germline V gene encodes CDR1 MNHEY and CDR2 SVGEGT. The CDR3, as DNA: TGTGCCAGCAGTTACTCCGGACTAGCGGGGGAGTGGGAGACCCAGTACTTC. This codes for CASSYSGLAGEWETQYF.

V is TRBV4-3 and J is TRBJ2-1; 10 bases fit TRBD2. CDR1 and CDR2 (germline): LGHNA, YSLEER. With V trimmed by 0 bases and J by 2 bases, 1 base remained unmatched. CDR3 length: 16 residues. CDR3 coding DNA: TGCGCCAGCAGCCAAGAACTAGCGGGGACCTACAATGAGCAGTTCTTC. Protein product: CASSQELAGTYNEQFF.